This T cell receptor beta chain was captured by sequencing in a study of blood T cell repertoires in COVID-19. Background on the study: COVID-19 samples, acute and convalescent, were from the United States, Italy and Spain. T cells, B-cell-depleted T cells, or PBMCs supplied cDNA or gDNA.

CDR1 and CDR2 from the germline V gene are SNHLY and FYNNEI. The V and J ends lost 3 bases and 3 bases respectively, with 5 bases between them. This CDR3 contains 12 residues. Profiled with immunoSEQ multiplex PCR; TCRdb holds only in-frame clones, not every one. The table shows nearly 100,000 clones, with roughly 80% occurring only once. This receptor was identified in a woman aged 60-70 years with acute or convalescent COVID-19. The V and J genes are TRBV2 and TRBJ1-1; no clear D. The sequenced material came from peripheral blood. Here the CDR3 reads CASSDRYTEAFF. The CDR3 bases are TGTGCCAGCAGTGATCGGTACACTGAAGCTTTCTTT.